One sample yielded the 20 T cell receptor beta chains listed below, sequenced in a study of blood T cell repertoires in COVID-19. Profiling relied on immunoSEQ multiplex PCR, and the TCRdb table lists in-frame clones only, not all of them. Among about 310,000 clones, about 87% were seen once, and the ten largest hold around 9.3%. Sequencing used PBMCs or T cells enriched from blood (not recorded which). The receptor source for this set is a woman under 30 who had recovered from COVID-19.

The chain is built from TRBV9 and TRBJ1-3; possible D gene TRBD1, 6 bases. CDR1 and CDR2 from the germline V gene are SGDLS and YYNGEE. CDR3 size: 16 residues. V gave up 4 bases and J gave up 0 bases, with 14 bases separating them. CDR3 residues: CASSPEGHFSGNTIYF. The DNA of the CDR3 is TGTGCCAGCAGCCCAGAGGGACATTTCTCTGGAAACACCATATATTTT.

The chain joins TRBV28 to TRBJ1-5; 11 bases map to TRBD1. CDR3 size: 18 residues. CDR1 is MDHEN, CDR2 SYDVKM, per germline. The J segment lost 0 bases and the V segment lost 8 bases, leaving 12 bases of the junction unmatched. The CDR3, as DNA: TGTGCCAGCTTCAAATGGGGGACAGGGGGAGGTAGCAATCAGCCCCAGCATTTT. Its protein product is CASFKWGTGGGSNQPQHF.

The chain combines TRBV4-2 with TRBJ2-7, with 9 positions matching TRBD2. The V and J ends lost 3 bases and 2 bases, in that order; junction bases with no gene match: 5. The CDR3 has 15 residues. Germline CDR1 LGHNA, CDR2 YNFKEQ. The CDR3 DNA sequence: TGTGCCAGCAGCCAGACTAGCGGAGATACCTACGAGCAGTACTTC. Residues: CASSQTSGDTYEQYF.

The chain has TRBV2 and TRBJ1-6; 7 bases agree with TRBD1. The V and J ends lost 7 bases and 5 bases, in that order; junction bases with no gene match: 14. Germline CDR1 and CDR2: SNHLY and FYNNEI. The CDR3 has 17 amino acids. CDR3 residues: CASIRDRIFGNNSPLHF. CDR3 bases: TGTGCCAGCATTCGGGACAGAATATTCGGAAATAATTCACCCCTCCACTTT.

A remark on this clone: This CDR3 is also generated by other DNA sequences in the sample. The rearrangement joins TRBV14 to TRBJ1-1; unclear D gene. The CDR3 runs to 13 residues. The germline V gene has CDR1 SGHDN and CDR2 FVKESK. V lost 6 bases, J lost 1 base, and 9 bases lay in between. The CDR3 protein is CASSQTANTEAFF. CDR3 coding DNA: TGTGCCAGCAGTCAAACAGCGAACACTGAAGCTTTCTTT. Based on the CDR3 plus reference TRBV14 and TRBJ1-1, the full variable domain is EAGVTQFPSHSVIEKGQTVTLRCDPISGHDNLYWYRRVMGKEIKFLLHFVKESKQDESGMPNNRFLAERTGGTYSTLKVQPAELEDSGVYFCASSQTANTEAFFGQGTRLTVV.

V and J are TRBV27 and TRBJ1-5; the match to TRBD1 covers 9 bases. V shed 4 bases, J shed 11 bases, and the junction held 9 bases outside the gene matches. The CDR3 has 14 residues. Germline-derived CDR1 and CDR2 are MNHEY and SMNVEV (reference sequence). The CDR3 is CASSSPFDRGTQHF. In DNA, the CDR3 is TGTGCCAGCAGTTCACCCTTTGACAGGGGGACCCAGCATTTT.

The CDR3 DNA reads as TGTGCCAGCTCACCGACTAGCGGGGGGGCATACAATGAGCAGTTCTTC. Protein product: CASSPTSGGAYNEQFF. The J gene is TRBJ2-1, the V gene TRBV18, with 14 bases lining up with TRBD2. Germline CDR1 KGHSH, CDR2 LQKENI. The CDR3 sequence is 16 residues long. V was pared by 3 bases and J by 4 bases, with 2 bases of the junction left unmatched. The full variable domain, its missing parts supplied by reference TRBV18 and TRBJ2-1, is NAGVMQNPRHLVRRRGQEARLRCSPMKGHSHVYWYRQLPEEGLKFMVYLQKENIIDESGMPKERFSAEFPKEGPSILRIQQVVRGDSAAYFCASSPTSGGAYNEQFFGPGTRLTVL.

This chain connects TRBV5-6 to TRBJ2-3; possible D gene TRBD1, 6 bases. CDR1 and CDR2 from the germline V gene are SGHDT and YYEEEE. The V and J ends lost 3 bases and 2 bases respectively, with 10 bases between them. The CDR3 totals 14 residues. The DNA for the CDR3 is TGTGCCAGCAGCTCCGGGACACTCACAGATACGCAGTATTTT. Amino acids: CASSSGTLTDTQYF.

J is TRBJ1-5 and V is TRBV28; no firm D call. V gave up 6 bases and J gave up 7 bases, with 16 bases separating them. The germline V gene encodes CDR1 MDHEN and CDR2 SYDVKM. The CDR3 is 14 residues long. CDR3 protein: CASSRGSTRQPQHF. As DNA, the CDR3 is TGTGCCAGCAGCCGAGGGAGTACGCGGCAGCCCCAGCATTTT.

This chain links TRBV2 with TRBJ1-2; D unresolved. Trimming removed 11 bases at V and 6 bases at J, with 19 bases between. The germline CDR1 and CDR2 sequences are SNHLY and FYNNEI. The CDR3 is made up of 13 amino acids. In nucleotides, the CDR3 is TGTGCCGGCGGGGTGTCGGTCTCTGATGGCTACACCTTC. It encodes CAGGVSVSDGYTF.

J is TRBJ2-4 and V is TRBV9; 8 positions match TRBD1. The length of the CDR3 is 17 residues. Looked up from germline, CDR1 is SGDLS and CDR2 is YYNGEE. Germline trimming cut 0 bases from V and 7 bases from J; bases unmatched to any gene: 12. Here the CDR3 reads CASSVGGAGTGGNIQYF. CDR3 sequence (DNA): TGTGCCAGCAGCGTAGGGGGAGCAGGGACAGGCGGGAACATTCAGTACTTC.

Here the CDR3 DNA reads TGTGCCAGCAGCAAGGTGGTACAGGGGGATAATGGCTACACCTTC. Translated: CASSKVVQGDNGYTF. The chain uses TRBV11-2 and TRBJ1-2, with 8 bases lining up with TRBD1. The V and J ends lost 5 bases and 6 bases, in that order; junction bases with no gene match: 11. This CDR3 contains 15 residues. CDR1 is SGHAT, CDR2 FQNNGV, per germline.

V is TRBV15 and J is TRBJ2-3; 8 nucleotides match TRBD1. The CDR3 is made up of 15 amino acids. V shed 0 bases and J 6 bases; nucleotides not matched to a gene: 5. From germline, CDR1 is LNHNV and CDR2 YYDKDF (reference sequence). The CDR3 protein is CATSRDGQGADTQYF. The CDR3 region has the DNA TGTGCCACCAGCAGAGATGGTCAGGGGGCGGATACGCAGTATTTT. The entire variable domain, with the rest obtained from reference TRBV15 and TRBJ2-3, is as follows: DAMVIQNPRYQVTQFGKPVTLSCSQTLNHNVMYWYQQKSSQAPKLLFHYYDKDFNNEADTPDNFQSRRPNTSFCFLDIRSPGLGDTAMYLCATSRDGQGADTQYFGPGTRLTVL.

The rearrangement uses TRBV4-1 and TRBJ2-1; 8 bases match TRBD1. V lost 2 bases and J lost 7; bases outside the gene matches: 10. CDR1 and CDR2 from the germline V gene are MGHRA and YSYEKL. The CDR3 totals 16 residues. The CDR3 region has the DNA TGCGCCAGCAGCCAACCTCGGACAGGGAGGATGAATGAGCAGTTCTTC. It codes for CASSQPRTGRMNEQFF.

The CDR3 DNA is TGTGCCAGCAGCTTAACGTCTCGCGATGGTGAGACCCAGTACTTC. This sequence encodes CASSLTSRDGETQYF. V is TRBV7-3 and J is TRBJ2-5; D is unresolved. The CDR3 is made up of 15 amino acids. Trimming shortened V by 0 bases and J by 5 bases, and 13 bases separated the two germline ends. CDR1 and CDR2 (germline): SGHTA, FQGTGA.

The CDR3 region has the DNA TGTGCCTGGAGCCCTAATACCTCTAACTATGGCTACACCTTC. Its protein product is CAWSPNTSNYGYTF. This chain uses TRBV30 with TRBJ1-2; D uncertain. The CDR3 extends over 14 amino acids. V lost 3 bases to trimming and J lost 0 bases, with 11 bases between them. Germline-derived CDR1 and CDR2 are GTSNPN and SVGIG (reference sequence). Drawing the rest from reference TRBV30 and TRBJ1-2, the complete variable domain is SQTIHQWPATLVQPVGSPLSLECTVEGTSNPNLYWYRQAAGRGLQLLFYSVGIGQISSEVPQNLSASRPQDRQFILSSKKLLLSDSGFYLCAWSPNTSNYGYTFGSGTRLTVV.

J is TRBJ1-2 and V is TRBV1; TRBD1 is the table's D call, not checked against the DNA. TRBV1 is flagged as a pseudogene. The CDR3 spans 12 residues. CDR3 DNA sequence: TGCACCAGCAGCCTACAGGGGATTGGCTACACCTTC. Residues: CTSSLQGIGYTF.

This clone appeared a few times. The chain uses TRBV6-5 and TRBJ2-7; 7 positions agree with TRBD2. CDR3 length equals 13 residues. CDR1 is MNHEY and CDR2 is SVGAGI in the germline V gene. Trimming cost V 5 bases and J 5 bases; bases outside gene matches: 6. The CDR3, as DNA: TGTGCCAGCAGTCGGCGGCGGGAGCACGAGCAGTACTTC. Its protein product is CASSRRREHEQYF.

The CDR3 sequence is CASSQDTGGRGRPGELFF. The CDR3 DNA sequence: TGCGCCAGCAGCCAAGATACAGGGGGCAGGGGGAGGCCCGGGGAGCTGTTTTTT. The rearrangement joins TRBV4-3 to TRBJ2-2; TRBD1 matches 9 bases. The CDR3 loop spans 18 amino acids. V was pared by 0 bases and J by 6 bases, with 11 bases of the junction left unmatched. Germline V gene lookup returns CDR1 LGHNA and CDR2 YSLEER.

This chain connects TRBV27 to TRBJ2-3, with D possibly matching TRBD2 (5 bases). Germline CDR1 reads MNHEY; CDR2 reads SMNVEV (reference sequence). V dropped 3 bases and J dropped 0 bases, with 10 bases sitting between them. The CDR3 runs 15 residues. The CDR3: CASSFGSSSTDTQYF. The CDR3 DNA follows: TGTGCCAGCAGTTTTGGGAGCTCTAGCACAGATACGCAGTATTTT.